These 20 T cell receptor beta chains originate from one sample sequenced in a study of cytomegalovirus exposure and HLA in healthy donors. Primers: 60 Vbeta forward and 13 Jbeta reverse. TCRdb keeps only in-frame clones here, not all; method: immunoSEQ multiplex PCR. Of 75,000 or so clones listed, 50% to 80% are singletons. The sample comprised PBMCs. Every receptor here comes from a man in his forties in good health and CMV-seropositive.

DNA of the CDR3: TGTGCCAGCAGCACCGGGACTGGAAGGGAGACCCAGTACTTC. Amino acids: CASSTGTGRETQYF. The chain couples TRBV6-5 to TRBJ2-5, with D possibly TRBD2 on 6 matching bases. CDR1 is MNHEY and CDR2 is SVGAGI in the germline V gene. V dropped 6 bases and J dropped 5 bases, with 16 bases sitting between them. The CDR3 is made up of 14 amino acids.

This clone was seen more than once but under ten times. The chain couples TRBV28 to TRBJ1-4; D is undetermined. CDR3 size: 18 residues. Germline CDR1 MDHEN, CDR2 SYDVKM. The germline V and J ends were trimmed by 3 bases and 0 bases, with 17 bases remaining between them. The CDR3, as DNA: TGTGCCAGCAGTTTTTTGGTTGGCAAATTTGCAACTAATGAAAAACTGTTTTTT. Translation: CASSFLVGKFATNEKLFF.

This CDR3 is CASFLDRGKNIQYF. For the CDR3, the DNA is TGTGCCAGCTTCCTGGACAGGGGGAAAAACATTCAGTACTTC. The chain is built from TRBV27 and TRBJ2-4; 10 bases are shared with TRBD1. This CDR3 region has 14 residues. CDR1 is MNHEY, CDR2 SMNVEV, per germline (reference sequence). V shed 8 bases and J 4 bases; nucleotides not matched to a gene: 5.

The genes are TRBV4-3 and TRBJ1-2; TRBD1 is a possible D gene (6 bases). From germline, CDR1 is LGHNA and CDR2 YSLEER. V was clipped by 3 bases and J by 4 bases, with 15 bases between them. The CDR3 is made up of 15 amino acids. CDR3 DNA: TGCGCCAGCAGCCAGGTCAGGGGCTTTGGCTATGGCTACACCTTC. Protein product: CASSQVRGFGYGYTF.

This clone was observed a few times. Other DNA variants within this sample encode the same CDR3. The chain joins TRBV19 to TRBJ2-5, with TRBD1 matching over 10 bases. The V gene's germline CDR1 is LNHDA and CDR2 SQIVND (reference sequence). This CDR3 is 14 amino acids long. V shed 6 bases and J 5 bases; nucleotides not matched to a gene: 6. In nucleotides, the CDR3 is TGTGCCAGTAGGCGACAGGGGGCAGGGGAGACCCAGTACTTC. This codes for CASRRQGAGETQYF.

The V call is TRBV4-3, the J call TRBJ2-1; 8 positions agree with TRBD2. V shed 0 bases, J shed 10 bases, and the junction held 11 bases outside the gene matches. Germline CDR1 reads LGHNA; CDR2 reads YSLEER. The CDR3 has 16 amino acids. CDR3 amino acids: CASSQDEGLGGREQFF. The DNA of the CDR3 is TGCGCCAGCAGCCAAGACGAGGGACTAGGAGGACGGGAGCAGTTCTTC.

CDR3 in amino acids: CASSLSGTGYGQPQHF. The CDR3 nucleotides are TGTGCCAGCAGTTTATCCGGGACAGGGTATGGTCAGCCCCAGCATTTT. The chain links TRBV28 to TRBJ1-5, with 9 bases lining up with TRBD1. Losses at the gene ends were 1 base for V and 6 bases for J; bases not matched to a gene: 7. Germline lookup yields CDR1 MDHEN and CDR2 SYDVKM. The CDR3 runs to 16 residues.

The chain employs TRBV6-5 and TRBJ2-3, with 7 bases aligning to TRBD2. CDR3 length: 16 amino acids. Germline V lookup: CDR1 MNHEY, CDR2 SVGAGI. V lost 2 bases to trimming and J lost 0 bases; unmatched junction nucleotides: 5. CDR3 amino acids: CASSYVAGGSTDTQYF. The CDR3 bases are TGTGCCAGCAGTTACGTCGCCGGGGGGAGCACAGATACGCAGTATTTT.

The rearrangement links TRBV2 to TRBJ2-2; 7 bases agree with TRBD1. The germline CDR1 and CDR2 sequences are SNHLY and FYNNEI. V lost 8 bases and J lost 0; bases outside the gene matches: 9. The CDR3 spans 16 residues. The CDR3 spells CASRRDSLANTGELFF. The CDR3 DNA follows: TGTGCCAGCCGCCGGGACAGCCTTGCGAACACCGGGGAGCTGTTTTTT.

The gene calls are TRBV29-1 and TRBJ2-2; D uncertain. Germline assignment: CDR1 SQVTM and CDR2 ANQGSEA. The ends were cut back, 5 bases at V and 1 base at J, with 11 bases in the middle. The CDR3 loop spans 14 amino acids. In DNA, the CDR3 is TGCAGCGTTAAAGGCGCAAGGAACACCGGGGAGCTGTTTTTT. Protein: CSVKGARNTGELFF.

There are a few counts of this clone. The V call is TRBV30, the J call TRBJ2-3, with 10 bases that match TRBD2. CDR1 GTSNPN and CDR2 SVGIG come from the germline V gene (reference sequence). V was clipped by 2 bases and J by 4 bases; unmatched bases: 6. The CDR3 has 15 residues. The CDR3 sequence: CAWSLGLALPDTQYF. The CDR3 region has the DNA TGTGCCTGGAGTTTGGGACTAGCGTTGCCAGATACGCAGTATTTT.

DNA of the CDR3: TGCGCCAGCAGCCAATTCGGGTGGGGGGGGTTAAACTCCTACAATGAGCAGTTCTTC. Translating it yields CASSQFGWGGLNSYNEQFF. The chain is built from TRBV4-3 and TRBJ2-1; 7 bases match TRBD2. Per germline, CDR1 LGHNA and CDR2 YSLEER. The trim removed 2 bases at V and 0 bases at J, leaving 13 bases unmatched. The CDR3 loop spans 19 amino acids.

CDR3 in amino acids: CASNAADYGYTF. The CDR3 nucleotides are TGTGCCAGCAATGCCGCAGACTATGGCTACACCTTC. The chain couples TRBV28 to TRBJ1-2; D remains unclear. The CDR3 runs 12 residues. V was clipped by 7 bases and J by 3 bases, with 9 bases between them. In germline, CDR1 is MDHEN, CDR2 SYDVKM.

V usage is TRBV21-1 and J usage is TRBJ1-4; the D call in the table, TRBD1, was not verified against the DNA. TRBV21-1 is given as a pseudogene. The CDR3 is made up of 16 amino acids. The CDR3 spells CASSKGGTGGREKLFF. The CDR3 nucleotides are TGTGCCAGCAGCAAGGGAGGGACAGGGGGCCGTGAAAAACTGTTTTTT.

CDR3 protein: CASSQAEDYEQFF. CDR3 bases: TGTGCCAGCAGCCAAGCTGAGGACTATGAGCAGTTCTTC. The chain couples TRBV4-2 to TRBJ2-1; D is possibly TRBD2 (5 bases). Trimming took off 1 base at V and 8 bases at J, with 9 bases between the two ends. CDR1 and CDR2 (germline): LGHNA, YNFKEQ. This CDR3 contains 13 residues.

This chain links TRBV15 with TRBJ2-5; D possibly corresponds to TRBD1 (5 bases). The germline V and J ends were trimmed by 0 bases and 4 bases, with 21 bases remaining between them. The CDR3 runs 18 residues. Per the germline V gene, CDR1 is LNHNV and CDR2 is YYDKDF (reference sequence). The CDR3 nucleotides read TGTGCCACCAGCAGAGAGTCGGGTTCGGACAACCAACGAGAGACCCAGTACTTC. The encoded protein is CATSRESGSDNQRETQYF.

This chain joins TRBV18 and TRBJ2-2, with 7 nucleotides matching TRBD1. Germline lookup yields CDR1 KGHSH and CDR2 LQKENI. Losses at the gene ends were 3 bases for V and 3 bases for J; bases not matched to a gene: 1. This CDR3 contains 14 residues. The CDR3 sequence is CASSPTGDTGELFF. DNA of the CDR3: TGTGCCAGCTCACCCACAGGGGACACCGGGGAGCTGTTTTTT.

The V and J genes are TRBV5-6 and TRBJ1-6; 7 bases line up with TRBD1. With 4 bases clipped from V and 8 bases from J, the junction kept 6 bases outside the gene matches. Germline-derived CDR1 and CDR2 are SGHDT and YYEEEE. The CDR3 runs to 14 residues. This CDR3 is CASSPRDRYSPLHF. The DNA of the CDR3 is TGTGCCAGCAGCCCCCGGGACAGATATTCACCCCTCCACTTT.

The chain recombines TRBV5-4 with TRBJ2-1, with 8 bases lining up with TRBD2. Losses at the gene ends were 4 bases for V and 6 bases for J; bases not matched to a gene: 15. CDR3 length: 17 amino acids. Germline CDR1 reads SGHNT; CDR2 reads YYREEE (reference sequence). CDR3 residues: CASSGYGTRGELNEQFF. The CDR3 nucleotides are TGTGCCAGCAGCGGATACGGGACGCGGGGGGAACTCAATGAGCAGTTCTTC. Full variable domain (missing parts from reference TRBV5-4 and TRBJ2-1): ETGVTQSPTHLIKTRGQQVTLRCSSQSGHNTVSWYQQALGQGPQFIFQYYREEENGRGNFPPRFSGLQFPNYSSELNVNALELDDSALYLCASSGYGTRGELNEQFFGPGTRLTVL.

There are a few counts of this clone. CDR3 nucleotides: TGTGCCATCAGTGAGGCCCCGAGTGGAAACACCATATATTTT. It yields the protein CAISEAPSGNTIYF. V is TRBV10-3 and J is TRBJ1-3; D is unresolved. CDR1 and CDR2 from the germline V gene are ENHRY and SYGVKD. V lost 2 bases, J lost 3 bases, and 8 bases lay in between. This CDR3 spans 14 amino acids.